This T cell receptor (beta chain) was documented in a study of cytomegalovirus exposure and HLA in healthy donors. Researchers ran the PCR with 60 Vbeta and 13 Jbeta primers. The method was immunoSEQ multiplex PCR; TCRdb's version includes in-frame clones alone and lacks a portion of them. The table lists some 180,000 clones, roughly a tenth of them singletons. Study findings and constraints: Previously analyzed data showed that most TCR beta V segments were productive at a frequency of about 90% or about 30%. Reportedly, HLA-A and HLA-B alleles of most subjects were accurately predicted from TCR beta. Association with HLA alleles at 0.05 false discovery rate was found for about 17,000 TCR beta sequences in a later analysis.

This clone was counted between two and nine times. No antigen is known for it. Distinct nucleotide sequences in the sample also encode this CDR3. The sequence was obtained from a woman aged 25 to 45 in good health and CMV-seropositive. Material for sequencing was PBMCs.

Written as DNA, the CDR3 is TGTGCCAGCAGTCTGGACAGGTACAATGAGCAGTTCTTC. Encoded protein: CASSLDRYNEQFF. V is TRBV5-6 and J is TRBJ2-1; 7 bases match TRBD1. CDR3 size: 13 residues. Germline CDR1 SGHDT, CDR2 YYEEEE. The V segment lost 5 bases and the J segment 4 bases; nucleotides outside the gene matches: 3.